These 21 T cell receptor beta chains were sequenced from one sample in a study of cytomegalovirus exposure and HLA in healthy donors. 60 Vbeta and 13 Jbeta primers were used in PCR. The data were produced by immunoSEQ multiplex PCR, yet TCRdb's version contains in-frame clones alone and is incomplete. The sample shows roughly 40,000 clones, roughly 80% of them seen only once. Sequenced: PBMCs. The receptors were sampled from a man aged 50-59 years in good health and CMV-seronegative.

This chain connects TRBV5-1 to TRBJ2-3; the D gene is possibly TRBD2 (5 bases). This CDR3 contains 15 residues. Looked up from germline, CDR1 is SGHRS and CDR2 is YFSETQ. The V end was cut by 2 bases, the J end by 1 base, with 11 bases between. The CDR3 spells CASSFRAEGTDTQYF. CDR3 coding DNA: TGCGCCAGCAGCTTTCGAGCGGAGGGCACAGATACGCAGTATTTT. Looking up the rest from reference TRBV5-1 and TRBJ2-3 gives the full variable domain: KAGVTQTPRYLIKTRGQQVTLSCSPISGHRSVSWYQQTPGQGLQFLFEYFSETQRNKGNFPGRFSGRQFSNSRSEMNVSTLELGDSALYLCASSFRAEGTDTQYFGPGTRLTVL.

The chain uses TRBV7-2 and TRBJ2-5; 13 bases agree with TRBD2. V shed 5 bases and J 4 bases; nucleotides not matched to a gene: 7. CDR3 length: 16 residues. Germline CDR1 reads SGHTA; CDR2 reads FQGNSA. CDR3 sequence: CASSLLAGGPSETQYF. The CDR3 coding sequence is TGTGCCAGCAGCCTACTAGCGGGAGGGCCGTCAGAGACCCAGTACTTC.

The genes are TRBV18 and TRBJ1-5; D is uncertain. This CDR3 spans 15 amino acids. Germline lookup yields CDR1 KGHSH and CDR2 LQKENI. The V gene lost 0 bases and the J gene lost 8 bases, with 14 bases spanning the gap. The CDR3 loop reads CASSPPDSRGKPQHF. Written as DNA, the CDR3 is TGTGCCAGCTCACCACCCGATAGTCGCGGGAAGCCCCAGCATTTT. The full variable domain, with the rest looked up from reference TRBV18 and TRBJ1-5, is NAGVMQNPRHLVRRRGQEARLRCSPMKGHSHVYWYRQLPEEGLKFMVYLQKENIIDESGMPKERFSAEFPKEGPSILRIQQVVRGDSAAYFCASSPPDSRGKPQHFGDGTRLSIL.

This sequence joins TRBV6-1 and TRBJ2-7; 8 bases match TRBD2. The germline V gene encodes CDR1 MNHNS and CDR2 SASEGT. The CDR3 length is 13 residues. The junction had 8 bases not matched to a gene; V was cut back by 7 bases and J by 6 bases. In nucleotides, the CDR3 is TGTGCCAGCAACCTCCGGGAGGGCCGCGAGCAGTACTTC. Protein product: CASNLREGREQYF.

The chain couples TRBV10-3 to TRBJ2-6; possible D gene TRBD1, 6 bases. V was shortened by 10 bases and J by 0 bases, with 19 bases between the two germline ends. The CDR3 length is 17 residues. Germline V gene data show CDR1 as ENHRY and CDR2 as SYGVKD. The CDR3: CATRSGQQSSGANVLTF. The CDR3 coding sequence is TGTGCCACGAGAAGTGGACAGCAGAGCTCTGGGGCCAACGTCCTGACTTTC.

V and J are TRBV5-6 and TRBJ1-6; D unresolved. The CDR3 consists of 17 residues. Germline V gene sequence: CDR1 SGHDT, CDR2 YYEEEE. V was cut by 0 bases and J by 8 bases, with 18 bases left in between. CDR3 sequence: CASSLGILVGPDSPLHF. The CDR3 DNA reads TGTGCCAGCAGCTTGGGGATACTCGTTGGGCCTGATTCACCCCTCCACTTT.

The V gene is TRBV4-3, the J gene TRBJ2-2; 10 bases line up with TRBD2. The CDR3 consists of 16 residues. Per germline, CDR1 LGHNA and CDR2 YSLEER. The V segment lost 2 bases and the J segment 2 bases; nucleotides outside the gene matches: 2. The CDR3 here is CASSQRTSGNTGELFF. CDR3 in DNA: TGCGCCAGCAGCCAACGGACTAGCGGTAACACCGGGGAGCTGTTTTTT.

The rearrangement joins TRBV7-6 to TRBJ1-5; D is perhaps TRBD1 (5 bases). Germline V gene sequence: CDR1 SGHVS, CDR2 FNYEAQ. Trimming removed 1 base from V and 4 bases from J, with 8 bases in between. This CDR3 contains 14 residues. The DNA of the CDR3 is TGTGCCAGCAGCTTAGGGGGCCGGAATCAGCCCCAGCATTTT. Protein product: CASSLGGRNQPQHF.

The chain couples TRBV15 to TRBJ2-2, with TRBD2 matching 7 bases. This CDR3 spans 16 amino acids. Trimming at V came to 0 bases and at J to 6 bases, leaving 7 bases not matched to a gene. Per germline, CDR1 LNHNV and CDR2 YYDKDF (reference sequence). The CDR3 loop reads CATSREGGRGAGELFF. CDR3 bases: TGTGCCACCAGCAGAGAGGGAGGGAGAGGGGCCGGGGAGCTGTTTTTT.

The V and J genes are TRBV7-3 and TRBJ2-2; D is possibly TRBD2 (5 bases). The CDR3 extends over 16 amino acids. Germline CDR1 is SGHTA and CDR2 is FQGTGA. V shed 5 bases and J shed 1 base, with 14 bases lying between them. CDR3 loop: CASSPRASGNTGELFF. CDR3 in DNA: TGTGCCAGCAGCCCGCGGGCCTCGGGGAACACCGGGGAGCTGTTTTTT.

The rearrangement links TRBV15 to TRBJ2-4, with TRBD2 as a possible D gene (5 bases). Deletions cut 3 bases from V and 9 bases from J, with 15 bases between. From germline, CDR1 is LNHNV and CDR2 YYDKDF (reference sequence). CDR3 length: 14 amino acids. For the CDR3, the DNA is TGTGCCACCAGCAGCTCAAGCCACGGAGGCATTCAGTACTTC. Protein sequence: CATSSSSHGGIQYF. The whole variable domain, filled in from reference TRBV15 and TRBJ2-4, reads DAMVIQNPRYQVTQFGKPVTLSCSQTLNHNVMYWYQQKSSQAPKLLFHYYDKDFNNEADTPDNFQSRRPNTSFCFLDIRSPGLGDTAMYLCATSSSSHGGIQYFGAGTRLSVL.

This chain links TRBV2 with TRBJ1-1, with D perhaps matching TRBD1 (6 bases). Per germline, CDR1 SNHLY and CDR2 FYNNEI. There are 14 residues in the CDR3. Trimming cost V 5 bases and J 5 bases, with 15 bases left between them. DNA of the CDR3: TGTGCCAGCAGTCCTGCGACCCAGGGGACTGAAGCTTTCTTT. It codes for CASSPATQGTEAFF.

The gene calls are TRBV14 and TRBJ1-1; D gene ambiguous. The CDR3 runs 12 residues. The V gene's germline CDR1 is SGHDN and CDR2 FVKESK. Trimming removed 2 bases at V and 6 bases at J, with 7 bases between. CDR3 sequence (DNA): TGTGCCAGCAGCCAATTTCCCGCTGAAGCTTTCTTT. This gives the protein CASSQFPAEAFF.

The V call is TRBV4-1, the J call TRBJ2-3; 9 nucleotides match TRBD1. The CDR3 has 15 residues. The ends lost 4 bases at V and 0 bases at J; junction bases unmatched: 2. Germline CDR1 reads MGHRA; CDR2 reads YSYEKL. CDR3 DNA sequence: TGCGCCAGCAGCCTTGGGACAGGGAGCACAGATACGCAGTATTTT. Protein sequence: CASSLGTGSTDTQYF.

V gene TRBV19 combines with J gene TRBJ1-1; TRBD1 is a possible D gene (6 bases). The V gene's germline CDR1 is LNHDA and CDR2 SQIVND (reference sequence). The CDR3 has 15 residues. Trimming took 0 bases from V and 0 from J, leaving 8 bases between them. CDR3 bases: TGTGCCAGTAGTATAGACCCAGGGGTGAACACTGAAGCTTTCTTT. Protein: CASSIDPGVNTEAFF.

The V gene is TRBV11-2, the J gene TRBJ2-3, with D unclear. V lost 6 bases and J 8 bases, leaving 9 bases between the germline ends. The germline CDR1 and CDR2 sequences are SGHAT and FQNNGV. This CDR3 comprises 11 residues. CDR3 residues: CASSPTVTQYF. The DNA of the CDR3 is TGTGCCAGCAGTCCAACTGTTACGCAGTATTTT.

J is TRBJ2-5 and V is TRBV2; 7 bases line up with TRBD1. The CDR3 covers 15 residues. The J segment lost 2 bases and the V segment lost 4 bases, leaving 7 bases of the junction unmatched. Germline-derived CDR1 and CDR2 are SNHLY and FYNNEI. CDR3 sequence (DNA): TGTGCCAGCAGTGGGGACAGAATAGTACAAGAGACCCAGTACTTC. Translating it yields CASSGDRIVQETQYF. Filled out from reference TRBV2 and TRBJ2-5, the complete variable domain reads EPEVTQTPSHQVTQMGQEVILRCVPISNHLYFYWYRQILGQKVEFLVSFYNNEISEKSEIFDDQFSVERPDGSNFTLKIRSTKLEDSAMYFCASSGDRIVQETQYFGPGTRLLVL.

The genes are TRBV7-3 and TRBJ2-2, with D maybe TRBD1 (7 bases). Trimming removed 1 base from V and 5 bases from J, with 14 bases in between. Per the germline V gene, CDR1 is SGHTA and CDR2 is FQGTGA. CDR3 length equals 16 residues. CDR3 in amino acids: CASSLKAGGGTGELFF. The CDR3 nucleotides read TGTGCCAGCAGCTTAAAGGCAGGGGGAGGAACCGGGGAGCTGTTTTTT.

The chain uses TRBV7-2 and TRBJ2-7; 9 nucleotides match TRBD2. Germline values: CDR1 SGHTA, CDR2 FQGNSA. CDR3 length: 17 residues. Trimming took 1 base from V and 2 from J; bases not matched to a gene: 9. The CDR3 DNA follows: TGTGCCAGCAGCTTAGAGGGACTAGCCTACGAAACCTACGAGCAGTACTTC. Encoded protein: CASSLEGLAYETYEQYF.

V and J are TRBV10-3 and TRBJ1-3; 8 positions match TRBD1. This CDR3 is 15 amino acids long. From germline, CDR1 is ENHRY and CDR2 SYGVKD. V was clipped by 5 bases and J by 3 bases; unmatched bases: 6. The DNA of the CDR3 is TGTGCCATCAGTCCCCAGGGGGCATTTGGAAACACCATATATTTT. Translation gives CAISPQGAFGNTIYF.

The J gene is TRBJ1-6, the V gene TRBV7-2; tentatively, D is TRBD1 (5 bases). This CDR3 contains 15 residues. Germline-derived CDR1 and CDR2 are SGHTA and FQGNSA. The V end lost 1 base, the J end lost 10 bases, and 14 bases lay between the germline ends. CDR3: CASSLVSGAGSPLHF. CDR3 sequence (DNA): TGTGCCAGCAGCTTAGTATCTGGGGCTGGGTCACCCCTCCACTTT.